This is a list of T cell receptor beta chains from one sample in a study of response to subunit inactivated influenza vaccine. TCRdb passed the RT-PCR reads through MiXCR, listing each CDR3 protein once. Of more than 550,000 distinct CDR3 sequences in the sample, roughly 10% were seen once. The sample was PBMCs from blood, taken on the day of vaccination. Receptors originate from a man aged 50 to 60 who received an inactivated influenza vaccine. Each CDR3 is given with its conserved first and last residue. A D gene is named only where the DNA matches it firmly. Clone size, where shown, is once, few, many, or a class for clones that have expanded.

clone size: .; J gene: TRBJ2-2; D gene: .; V gene: TRBV29-1; CDR3 DNA: TGCAGCGTTGAAGCTAGCGTACCGAACACCGGGGAGCTGTTTTTT; CDR3 protein: CSVEASVPNTGELFF
clone size: many; J gene: TRBJ2-5; D gene: TRBD1; V gene: TRBV12-3/TRBV12-4; CDR3 DNA: TGTGCCAGCAGGACAGGGGAACAAGAGACCCAGTACTTC; CDR3 protein: CASRTGEQETQYF
clone size: many; J gene: TRBJ1-1; D gene: .; V gene: TRBV4-2; CDR3 DNA: TGTGCCAGCAGCCAAGCGGCGACAACGAACACTGAAGCTTTCTTT; CDR3 protein: CASSQAATTNTEAFF
clone size: many; J gene: TRBJ2-3; D gene: .; V gene: TRBV14; CDR3 DNA: TGTGCCAGCAGCCGACAGTTGGCTAGCACAGATACGCAGTATTTT; CDR3 protein: CASSRQLASTDTQYF
clone size: once; J gene: TRBJ2-7; D gene: TRBD1; V gene: TRBV2; CDR3 DNA: TGTGCCAGCAGTGGCCAGGGGGTCTACGAGCAGTACTTC; CDR3 protein: CASSGQGVYEQYF
clone size: many; J gene: TRBJ1-1; D gene: TRBD1; V gene: TRBV2; CDR3 DNA: TGTGCCAGCAGGGACCACTTAACAGGGGTGACTGAAGCTTTCTTT; CDR3 protein: CASRDHLTGVTEAFF
clone size: .; J gene: TRBJ1-5; D gene: .; V gene: TRBV20-1; CDR3 DNA: TGCAGTGCACGCGGTTGGGGTTGGGATAGCAATCAGCCCCAGCATTTT; CDR3 protein: CSARGWGWDSNQPQHF
clone size: .; J gene: TRBJ2-3; D gene: .; V gene: TRBV24-1; CDR3 DNA: TGTGCCACCAGTGAAGGACACTGGAGGACAGATACGCAGTATTTT; CDR3 protein: CATSEGHWRTDTQYF
clone size: few; J gene: TRBJ2-5; D gene: .; V gene: TRBV20-1; CDR3 DNA: TGCAGTGCTAGAGACTCGGGTTACGGGGAGACCCAGTACTTC; CDR3 protein: CSARDSGYGETQYF
clone size: .; J gene: TRBJ2-4; D gene: TRBD1; V gene: TRBV5-4; CDR3 DNA: TGTGCCAGCAGCTGGGACAGGGGGAACATTCAGTACTTC; CDR3 protein: CASSWDRGNIQYF
clone size: .; J gene: TRBJ2-4; D gene: .; V gene: TRBV12-3/TRBV12-4; CDR3 DNA: TGTGCCAGCAGTTTGGACCCCACCTGGTCCAAAAACATTCAGTACTTC; CDR3 protein: CASSLDPTWSKNIQYF
clone size: .; J gene: TRBJ2-7; D gene: TRBD1; V gene: TRBV14; CDR3 DNA: TGTGCCAGCAGCCATACCTTCTTCACGGGACAGGGGGACCAGCAGTACTTC; CDR3 protein: CASSHTFFTGQGDQQYF
clone size: many; J gene: TRBJ2-5; D gene: TRBD2; V gene: TRBV20-1; CDR3 DNA: TGCAGTGCTAGATTTAGCGGGGGAGACCAAGAGACCCAGTACTTC; CDR3 protein: CSARFSGGDQETQYF
clone size: many; J gene: TRBJ2-4; D gene: .; V gene: TRBV12-3/TRBV12-4; CDR3 DNA: TGTGCCAGCAGTTTAGTGGGACCACTAGCCAAAAACATTCAGTACTTC; CDR3 protein: CASSLVGPLAKNIQYF
clone size: .; J gene: TRBJ2-7; D gene: TRBD2; V gene: TRBV27; CDR3 DNA: TGTGCCAGCACTTCGGGGCTAGCGGGAGTTAGGGAGCAGTACTTC; CDR3 protein: CASTSGLAGVREQYF
clone size: many; J gene: TRBJ2-7; D gene: .; V gene: TRBV28; CDR3 DNA: TGTGCCAGCAGTTTTCCGGGCAGAAGCTCCTACGAGCAGTACTTC; CDR3 protein: CASSFPGRSSYEQYF
clone size: .; J gene: TRBJ2-1; D gene: TRBD2; V gene: TRBV20-1; CDR3 DNA: TGCAGTGCCCACCCCGGGACTAGCGCTCTCAATGAGCAGTTCTTC; CDR3 protein: CSAHPGTSALNEQFF
clone size: .; J gene: TRBJ2-1; D gene: .; V gene: TRBV29-1; CDR3 DNA: TGCAGCGTTGAACCCCTACAGGAGGCCGTTGGCAATGAGCAGTTCTTC; CDR3 protein: CSVEPLQEAVGNEQFF
clone size: few; J gene: TRBJ1-6; D gene: TRBD1; V gene: TRBV7-2; CDR3 DNA: TGTGCCAGCAGCTTAAGGTCAGGGGGGAATTCACCCCTCCACTTT; CDR3 protein: CASSLRSGGNSPLHF
clone size: .; J gene: TRBJ1-5; D gene: .; V gene: TRBV5-1; CDR3 DNA: TGCGCCAGCAGCCTAATCGGGGATTCCCGTCAGCCCCAGCATTTT; CDR3 protein: CASSLIGDSRQPQHF
clone size: .; J gene: TRBJ2-7; D gene: .; V gene: TRBV2; CDR3 DNA: TGTGCCAGCAGGCTTCGAGCTGAGCAGTACTTC; CDR3 protein: CASRLRAEQYF
clone size: many; J gene: TRBJ2-2; D gene: .; V gene: TRBV9; CDR3 DNA: TGTGCCAGCAGCGTAAGAACCGGGGAGCTGTTTTTT; CDR3 protein: CASSVRTGELFF
clone size: many; J gene: TRBJ2-7; D gene: TRBD2; V gene: TRBV4-2; CDR3 DNA: TGTGCCAGCAGCCCGGGAGGGACCGGGACCACTTCCTACGAGCAGTACTTC; CDR3 protein: CASSPGGTGTTSYEQYF
clone size: .; J gene: TRBJ1-1; D gene: TRBD1; V gene: TRBV29-1; CDR3 DNA: TGCAGCGTTCGGATGGGGACAGCGAACACTGAAGCTTTCTTT; CDR3 protein: CSVRMGTANTEAFF
clone size: many; J gene: TRBJ2-7; D gene: TRBD1; V gene: TRBV29-1; CDR3 DNA: TGCAGCGCGACGGACAGGTCCTCCTACGAGCAGTACTTC; CDR3 protein: CSATDRSSYEQYF
clone size: few; J gene: TRBJ2-7; D gene: TRBD1; V gene: TRBV7-2; CDR3 DNA: TGTGCCAGCAGCTTAGTTCGGACAGGGGTCCAGTACTTC; CDR3 protein: CASSLVRTGVQYF
clone size: few; J gene: TRBJ2-5; D gene: TRBD2; V gene: TRBV29-1; CDR3 DNA: TGCAGCGCCTCCATCGGGGGGGAGACCCAGTACTTC; CDR3 protein: CSASIGGETQYF
clone size: .; J gene: TRBJ2-5; D gene: TRBD1; V gene: TRBV5-1; CDR3 DNA: TGCGCCAGCAGCGGAGGGACAGGGCGGGAGACCCAGTACTTC; CDR3 protein: CASSGGTGRETQYF
clone size: .; J gene: TRBJ2-3; D gene: .; V gene: TRBV2; CDR3 DNA: TGTGCCAGCAATACCGGGACTCTCGGCGGAGATACGCAGTATTTT; CDR3 protein: CASNTGTLGGDTQYF
clone size: few; J gene: TRBJ2-3; D gene: .; V gene: TRBV6-5; CDR3 DNA: TGTGCCAGCAGTTACGCAGGGTCTAACACAGATACGCAGTATTTT; CDR3 protein: CASSYAGSNTDTQYF
clone size: few; J gene: TRBJ2-7; D gene: .; V gene: TRBV27; CDR3 DNA: TGTGCCAGCAGTTTGGAGGGCAGGGTAGGGGGGGGTTACGAGCAGTACTTC; CDR3 protein: CASSLEGRVGGGYEQYF
clone size: .; J gene: TRBJ2-5; D gene: .; V gene: TRBV7-9; CDR3 DNA: TGTGCCAGCAGCCCGACATGGGGCCATCAAGAGACCCAGTACTTC; CDR3 protein: CASSPTWGHQETQYF
clone size: few; J gene: TRBJ2-3; D gene: .; V gene: TRBV24-1; CDR3 DNA: TGTGCCACCAGTCAGGGCAGCACAGATACGCAGTATTTT; CDR3 protein: CATSQGSTDTQYF
clone size: many; J gene: TRBJ1-1; D gene: TRBD1; V gene: TRBV9; CDR3 DNA: TGTGCCAGCAGCGCCCTTTCTGGACAGGGGGCGCGAGGCACTGAAGCTTTCTTT; CDR3 protein: CASSALSGQGARGTEAFF
clone size: .; J gene: TRBJ2-2; D gene: .; V gene: TRBV3-1; CDR3 DNA: TGTGCCAGCAGCCAAGAAACCTACACCGGGGAGCTGTTTTTT; CDR3 protein: CASSQETYTGELFF
clone size: .; J gene: TRBJ2-3; D gene: .; V gene: TRBV5-4; CDR3 DNA: TGTGCCAGCAGCTTCGCGTTAGATACGCAGTATTTT; CDR3 protein: CASSFALDTQYF
clone size: few; J gene: TRBJ2-3; D gene: TRBD2; V gene: TRBV5-1; CDR3 DNA: TGCGCCAGCAGCTTACTAGCGGGAGGGCCGGAGAATACGCAGTATTTT; CDR3 protein: CASSLLAGGPENTQYF
clone size: .; J gene: TRBJ2-2; D gene: .; V gene: TRBV15; CDR3 DNA: TGTGCCACCAGCAGAGCCCCCCTGAACACCGGGGAGCTGTTTTTT; CDR3 protein: CATSRAPLNTGELFF
clone size: .; J gene: TRBJ2-3; D gene: TRBD1; V gene: TRBV27; CDR3 DNA: TGTGCCAGCAGTTGGACAGGCCCAGATACGCAGTATTTT; CDR3 protein: CASSWTGPDTQYF
clone size: many; J gene: TRBJ2-4; D gene: TRBD2; V gene: TRBV28; CDR3 DNA: TGTGCCAGCAGCTCAACCGGGGAGGGAAACATTCAGTACTTC; CDR3 protein: CASSSTGEGNIQYF
clone size: .; J gene: TRBJ2-2; D gene: TRBD1; V gene: TRBV18; CDR3 DNA: TGTGCCAGCTCACTTTCGACAGGGGGCTGGACCGGGGAGCTGTTTTTT; CDR3 protein: CASSLSTGGWTGELFF
clone size: many; J gene: TRBJ2-1; D gene: .; V gene: TRBV27; CDR3 DNA: TGTGCCAGCAGTCCGACCTGGTGGAATGAGCAGTTCTTC; CDR3 protein: CASSPTWWNEQFF
clone size: .; J gene: TRBJ2-1; D gene: TRBD2; V gene: TRBV20-1; CDR3 DNA: TGCAGTGCTAGAGAATGGCGGGGGGGCTCCTACAATGAGCAGTTCTTC; CDR3 protein: CSAREWRGGSYNEQFF
clone size: .; J gene: TRBJ1-2; D gene: TRBD1; V gene: TRBV10-3; CDR3 DNA: TGTGCCATCAGTGAGGACAGGGCGGGAGGCTACACCTTC; CDR3 protein: CAISEDRAGGYTF
clone size: few; J gene: TRBJ2-5; D gene: TRBD2; V gene: TRBV7-2; CDR3 DNA: TGTGCCAGCAGCTCCCCGGGACTATCGACCCAGTACTTC; CDR3 protein: CASSSPGLSTQYF
clone size: .; J gene: TRBJ1-1; D gene: .; V gene: TRBV3-1; CDR3 DNA: TGTGCCAGCACCCTATCAAAGGGCACTGAAGCTTTCTTT; CDR3 protein: CASTLSKGTEAFF
clone size: many; J gene: TRBJ2-7; D gene: .; V gene: TRBV20-1; CDR3 DNA: TGCAGTGCTAGCCGGGAGACCCACGAGCAGTACTTC; CDR3 protein: CSASRETHEQYF
clone size: .; J gene: TRBJ2-1; D gene: TRBD2; V gene: TRBV24-1; CDR3 DNA: TGTGCCACCAGTGAACTTAGCGGGGCCCCCTACAATGAGCAGTTCTTC; CDR3 protein: CATSELSGAPYNEQFF
clone size: .; J gene: TRBJ1-2; D gene: .; V gene: TRBV12-3/TRBV12-4; CDR3 DNA: TGTGCCAGCAGTACCCGAGCAGGGAACTATGGCTACACCTTC; CDR3 protein: CASSTRAGNYGYTF
clone size: many; J gene: TRBJ2-2; D gene: .; V gene: TRBV7-2; CDR3 DNA: TGTGCCAGCAGCTTGGCCTTTAGAAACACCGGGGAGCTGTTTTTT; CDR3 protein: CASSLAFRNTGELFF
clone size: .; J gene: TRBJ2-3; D gene: .; V gene: TRBV5-5; CDR3 DNA: TGTGCCAGCAGCTTCACGACAACAGATACGCAGTATTTT; CDR3 protein: CASSFTTTDTQYF
clone size: many; J gene: TRBJ2-5; D gene: TRBD2; V gene: TRBV20-1; CDR3 DNA: TGCAGTGCTAGATGGACTAGCGGGGGCCAAGAGACCCAGTACTTC; CDR3 protein: CSARWTSGGQETQYF
clone size: few; J gene: TRBJ2-3; D gene: TRBD2; V gene: TRBV29-1; CDR3 DNA: TGCAGCGTGAAGCGGGATATCACAGATACGCAGTATTTT; CDR3 protein: CSVKRDITDTQYF
clone size: .; J gene: TRBJ2-2; D gene: TRBD2; V gene: TRBV7-2; CDR3 DNA: TGTGCCAGCAGGTCGTATACCGGGACTAGCGGGGCCGAGGAGCTGTTTTTT; CDR3 protein: CASRSYTGTSGAEELFF
clone size: .; J gene: TRBJ2-7; D gene: .; V gene: TRBV28; CDR3 DNA: TGTGCCAGCAGTTTTTCTGGGAGGTTCTACGAGCAGTACTTC; CDR3 protein: CASSFSGRFYEQYF
clone size: few; J gene: TRBJ2-2; D gene: TRBD2; V gene: TRBV7-2; CDR3 DNA: TGTGCCAGCAGCTTAGGGCCTAGCGGGAGGAACACCGGGGAGCTGTTTTTT; CDR3 protein: CASSLGPSGRNTGELFF
clone size: few; J gene: TRBJ2-1; D gene: TRBD2; V gene: TRBV7-9; CDR3 DNA: TGTGCCAGCAGCTTTTTAGCGGGAGATGAGCAGTTCTTC; CDR3 protein: CASSFLAGDEQFF
clone size: .; J gene: TRBJ2-1; D gene: .; V gene: TRBV11-2; CDR3 DNA: TGTGCCAGCAGCTTAGCTGGGTCTGGGCAGTTCTTC; CDR3 protein: CASSLAGSGQFF